This T cell receptor beta chain was documented in a study of blood T cell repertoires in COVID-19. Original processing notes: Nucleated cell number was recorded as an estimate derived from reference gene primer amplification. The assay was immunoSEQ multiplex PCR, and TCRdb's table has in-frame clones only and misses some. Clone size and the V and J calls come from that table; the DNA yielded D and trimming. The sample has some 270,000 clones, approximately 86% seen once. The sequenced sample was peripheral blood. This clonotype originated in an older woman who had recovered from COVID-19.

Here the CDR3 reads CASSPLNNYGYTF. In DNA, the CDR3 is TGTGCCAGCAGCCCTTTAAATAACTATGGCTACACCTTC. This chain joins TRBV2 and TRBJ1-2; D gene ambiguous. Trimming took 6 bases from V and 1 from J, leaving 9 bases between them. The CDR3 covers 13 residues. Germline V gene data show CDR1 as SNHLY and CDR2 as FYNNEI.